These 9 T cell receptor beta chains originate from one sample sequenced in a study of blood T cell repertoires in COVID-19. The method was immunoSEQ multiplex PCR; TCRdb's version includes in-frame clones alone and lacks a portion of them. Of 140,000 to 150,000 clones in the sample, roughly 85% were seen once. The sample comprised PBMCs or T cells enriched from blood (not recorded which). The receptors come from a man aged 45-60 years who had recovered from COVID-19.

The rearrangement links TRBV6-6 to TRBJ1-2; maybe TRBD1 (5 bases). Germline loops: CDR1 MNHNY, CDR2 SVGAGI (reference sequence). V was pared by 6 bases and J by 0 bases, with 11 bases between. The CDR3 has 14 amino acids. CDR3 sequence (DNA): TGTGCCAGCAGACTGACAGCGACTAACTATGGCTACACCTTC. Translated, it gives CASRLTATNYGYTF.

This rearrangement joins TRBV20-1 to TRBJ2-7; 7 bases map to TRBD2. Losses at the gene ends were 3 bases for V and 5 bases for J; bases not matched to a gene: 1. The CDR3 extends over 11 amino acids. Germline CDR1 is DFQATT and CDR2 is SNEGSKA (reference sequence). CDR3 protein: CSASRGDEQYV. The CDR3 DNA sequence: TGCAGTGCTAGTCGGGGGGACGAGCAGTACGTC.

The V call is TRBV11-3, the J call TRBJ2-1; 9 bases are a match to TRBD2. Germline CDR1 reads SGHNT; CDR2 reads YENEEA. V dropped 3 bases and J dropped 0; count of bases not matched to a gene: 9. The CDR3 is 18 amino acids. DNA of the CDR3: TGTGCCAGCAGCTTCGAGACTAGCGGCCCTCTCTCCTACAATGAGCAGTTCTTC. Encoded protein: CASSFETSGPLSYNEQFF.

The rearrangement links TRBV6-1 to TRBJ2-1; 7 bases agree with TRBD1. CDR1 and CDR2 from the germline V gene are MNHNS and SASEGT. V was clipped by 2 bases and J by 4 bases; unmatched bases: 5. This CDR3 spans 15 amino acids. This CDR3 reads CASSEKGTEYNEQFF. For the CDR3, the DNA is TGTGCCAGCAGTGAAAAAGGGACAGAATACAATGAGCAGTTCTTC.

The chain has TRBV6-2 or TRBV6-3 and TRBJ2-3, with a weak D call TRBD2 (6 bases). The CDR3 has 16 residues. V shed 6 bases and J shed 0 bases, with 16 bases lying between them. Germline V gene lookup returns CDR1 MNHEY and CDR2 SVGEGT. This CDR3 is CASSLEGSGSTDTQYF. CDR3 bases: TGTGCCAGCAGCCTCGAGGGGAGCGGGAGCACAGATACGCAGTATTTT.

This clone was detected only once. The chain links TRBV18 to TRBJ1-3, with D uncertain. From germline, CDR1 is KGHSH and CDR2 LQKENI. Trimming took off 6 bases at V and 0 bases at J, with 6 bases between the two ends. The CDR3 sequence is 13 residues long. This CDR3 is CASSGSSGNTIYF. The CDR3 bases are TGTGCCAGCTCGGGGAGCTCTGGAAACACCATATATTTT. The entire variable domain, with the rest obtained from reference TRBV18 and TRBJ1-3, is as follows: NAGVMQNPRHLVRRRGQEARLRCSPMKGHSHVYWYRQLPEEGLKFMVYLQKENIIDESGMPKERFSAEFPKEGPSILRIQQVVRGDSAAYFCASSGSSGNTIYFGEGSWLTVV.

The chain joins TRBV5-1 to TRBJ1-2; TRBD1 aligns across 8 bases. V trimming: 6 bases; J trimming: 6 bases; junction bases outside the gene matches: 10. CDR3 length: 14 residues. CDR1 is SGHRS, CDR2 YFSETQ, per germline. DNA for the CDR3: TGCGCCAGCACTCCGGGGGCAGGGGGCCATGGCTACACCTTC. Its translation is CASTPGAGGHGYTF.

This clone was counted only a few times. CDR3 coding DNA: TGTGCCAGCAGCCGGGGACAGGGGACCCACGAGCAGTACGTC. Residues: CASSRGQGTHEQYV. The rearrangement joins TRBV5-4 to TRBJ2-7, with 10 bases lining up with TRBD1. Germline V gene sequence: CDR1 SGHNT, CDR2 YYREEE (reference sequence). J gave up 5 bases and V 4 bases, and 6 bases lay outside the gene matches. The CDR3 totals 14 residues.

The chain joins TRBV7-2 to TRBJ2-3; no clear D gene. The CDR3 has 13 amino acids. CDR1 and CDR2 (germline): SGHTA, FQGNSA. Trimming took off 2 bases at V and 5 bases at J, with 8 bases between the two ends. The CDR3 DNA is TGTGCCAGCAGCTTATCTCAGGTAGATACGCAGTATTTT. It encodes CASSLSQVDTQYF.